Shown below are 15 T cell receptor beta chains from a single sample sequenced in a study of blood T cells in healthy people across ages (dated by TCRdb to the mid-2010s). Libraries were prepared through 5' RACE. Sequenced using an Illumina HiSeq 2500. A second roughly 7 to 11 cycle PCR used a sample-barcoded 5' primer and a J-beta primer mix. TCRdb handled the public reads itself, with Q25 trimming in fastp and clone calling in MiXCR, and kept productive beta chains. One record per CDR3 amino acid sequence lists the most common genes and DNA. This sample holds about 830,000 distinct CDR3 sequences; around 62% were observed only once. 25% to 35% of the sample is held by the ten biggest clonotypes. The source material was blood. Receptors originate from a young man in good health.

This chain uses TRBV12-3 or TRBV12-4 with TRBJ2-3, with 13 bases that match TRBD2. The CDR3 loop spans 14 amino acids. V shed 3 bases and J 14 bases; nucleotides not matched to a gene: 8. The CDR3 spells CASSFGTSGARGYF. CDR3 bases: TGTGCCAGCAGTTTTGGGACTAGCGGGGCCAGGGGGTATTTT.

The V gene is TRBV20-1, the J gene TRBJ2-5; D remains ambiguous. The CDR3 loop spans 11 amino acids. The V gene's germline CDR1 is DFQATT and CDR2 SNEGSKA (reference sequence). The V end was cut by 6 bases, the J end by 5 bases, with 10 bases between. CDR3 coding DNA: TGCAGTGCATTAGGGCGGGAGACCCAGTACTTC. Protein sequence: CSALGRETQYF.

The V gene is TRBV28, the J gene TRBJ2-3, with D unclear. The ends were cut back, 5 bases at V and 6 bases at J, with 12 bases in the middle. This CDR3 contains 13 residues. Germline V lookup: CDR1 MDHEN, CDR2 SYDVKM. Written as DNA, the CDR3 is TGTGCCAGCAGTCCCAATGACTCGGATACGCAGTATTTT. Its translation: CASSPNDSDTQYF.

This chain connects TRBV7-2 to TRBJ1-2; unclear D gene. Germline CDR1 reads SGHTA; CDR2 reads FQGNSA. The CDR3 loop spans 13 amino acids. Trimming took 5 bases from V and 0 from J, leaving 7 bases between them. The CDR3, as DNA: TGTGCCAGCAGCCAGAACCCTAACTATGGCTACACCTTC. It encodes CASSQNPNYGYTF.

The genes are TRBV29-1 and TRBJ2-1; a weak D match, TRBD1 (5 bases). Trimming removed 6 bases at V and 5 bases at J, with 11 bases between. Germline CDR1 reads SQVTM; CDR2 reads ANQGSEA. This CDR3 is 12 amino acids long. CDR3 protein: CSVARQNNEQFF. The CDR3 DNA sequence: TGCAGCGTAGCGAGACAGAACAATGAGCAGTTCTTC.

The sample holds a few counts of this clonotype. This rearrangement joins TRBV20-1 to TRBJ2-7; the D gene could be TRBD1 or TRBD2 (5 bases each). Trimming took 5 bases from V and 0 from J, leaving 14 bases between them. The CDR3 extends over 14 amino acids. Looked up from germline, CDR1 is DFQATT and CDR2 is SNEGSKA (reference sequence). The CDR3 DNA is TGCAGTGCTGAAGCAGGGAGTTCCTCCTACGAGCAGTACTTC. Translation: CSAEAGSSSYEQYF.

A remark on this clonotype: A read error is possible here, since a much larger clone lies one base away. The chain employs TRBV18 and TRBJ2-3, with D possibly TRBD1 on 6 matching bases. Per the germline V gene, CDR1 is KGHSH and CDR2 is LQKENI. The CDR3 extends over 12 amino acids. CDR3 amino acids: CASAPPDRMQYF. CDR3 bases: TGTGCCAGCGCACCACCGGACAGAATGCAGTATTTT.

This chain links TRBV20-1 with TRBJ2-1; D tentatively fits TRBD1 or TRBD2 (5 bases each). V was trimmed by 2 bases and J by 9 bases, leaving 20 bases between them. Per the germline V gene, CDR1 is DFQATT and CDR2 is SNEGSKA (reference sequence). The CDR3 has 15 residues. The CDR3 DNA follows: TGCAGTGCTAGATTCCGGCCGCCCCCGAGGGGTGAGCAGTTCTTC. This encodes CSARFRPPPRGEQFF.

This clonotype showed up just a few times. The rearrangement links TRBV7-2 to TRBJ2-5; D gene unclear. Trimming removed 5 bases from V and 1 base from J, with 11 bases in between. CDR1 and CDR2 from the germline V gene are SGHTA and FQGNSA. The CDR3 contains 14 residues. The CDR3 sequence is CASSPRASQETQYF. CDR3 nucleotides: TGTGCCAGCAGCCCCCGGGCTAGCCAAGAGACCCAGTACTTC.

This clonotype was recorded a few times. The chain links TRBV4-3 to TRBJ2-5; 11 positions match TRBD1. The J call may be faulty, since TRBJ2-7 better matches the DNA end. The V gene's germline CDR1 is LGHNA and CDR2 YSLEER. The CDR3 covers 16 residues. CDR3 in amino acids: CASSQGLGQGANEQYF. The CDR3 DNA reads as TGCGCCAGCAGCCAAGGTTTAGGACAGGGGGCAAACGAGCAGTACTTC.

This clonotype was counted only a few times. V is TRBV4-2 and J is TRBJ2-3; D unclear. CDR1 is LGHNA and CDR2 is YNFKEQ in the germline V gene. The V gene lost 0 bases and the J gene lost 0 bases, with 4 bases spanning the gap. The CDR3 consists of 14 residues. The DNA for the CDR3 is TGTGCCAGCAGCCAAGAGCGAAGCACAGATACGCAGTATTTT. Encoded protein: CASSQERSTDTQYF.

This clonotype was counted a few times. The chain joins TRBV27 to TRBJ2-7, with 9 bases fitting TRBD1. Germline V gene lookup returns CDR1 MNHEY and CDR2 SMNVEV (reference sequence). This CDR3 has 15 amino acids. The V and J ends lost 2 bases and 6 bases, in that order; junction bases with no gene match: 8. The CDR3 is CASSLPGTGKGEQYF. In nucleotides, the CDR3 is TGTGCCAGCAGTTTACCCGGGACAGGGAAAGGCGAGCAGTACTTC.

The V gene is TRBV6-2 or TRBV6-3, the J gene TRBJ2-1; D tentatively fits TRBD1 or TRBD2 (5 bases each). Germline CDR1 MNHEY, CDR2 SVGEGT. V shed 4 bases and J shed 11 bases, with 15 bases lying between them. CDR3 length: 13 amino acids. This chain's CDR3 is CASSLGETAKQFF. Written as DNA, the CDR3 is TGTGCCAGCAGTTTAGGGGAGACCGCGAAGCAGTTCTTC.

The chain uses TRBV6-5 and TRBJ1-5, with D possibly being TRBD1 (5 bases). Germline V lookup: CDR1 MNHEY, CDR2 SVGAGI. This CDR3 comprises 15 residues. The germline V and J ends were trimmed by 7 bases and 1 base, with 14 bases remaining between them. The CDR3 loop is CASKPKPGSNQPQHF. CDR3 DNA: TGTGCCAGCAAACCTAAACCAGGGAGCAATCAGCCCCAGCATTTT.

With respect to this clonotype: Just one base apart from a much larger clone, this may be a read error. This chain uses TRBV10-3 with TRBJ2-3; TRBD2 agrees at 12 bases. The V gene's germline CDR1 is ENHRY and CDR2 SYGVKD. The length of the CDR3 is 15 residues. The CDR3 DNA follows: TGTGCCATCAGTAAGACTAGCGGGAGTACAGATACGCGGTATTTT. This encodes CAISKTSGSTDTRYF.